The rows below give T cell receptor beta chains drawn from one sample of a study of T cells after yellow fever vaccination. TCRdb independently ran MiXCR on the 5' RACE reads; one entry per CDR3 protein. The sample holds around 300,000 distinct CDR3 sequences, 10% to 15% seen once. The sequences come from CD4+ T cells sorted from PBMCs, collected 45 days after the yellow fever booster vaccination. The receptors here all came from a man aged 30 to 39 who received the YFV17D yellow fever vaccine. Each CDR3 is given with its conserved first and last residue. The D gene is left open where the match is weak. Rows give clone size only sometimes, using once, few, many, or a class for an expanded clone.

v_call: TRBV27; j_call: TRBJ2-7; d_call: TRBD2; clone_size: NA; cdr3_nt: TGTGCCAGCATGAGCGGGGCGGTGGGGGTGGAGCAGTACTTC; cdr3_aa: CASMSGAVGVEQYF
v_call: TRBV29-1; j_call: TRBJ2-3; d_call: NA; clone_size: NA; cdr3_nt: TGCAGCGTTGCTGGGACCTCGCACACAGATACGCAGTATTTT; cdr3_aa: CSVAGTSHTDTQYF
v_call: TRBV20-1; j_call: TRBJ2-1; d_call: TRBD2; clone_size: few; cdr3_nt: TGCAGTGCCCCGGGACTAGTTTCGTCCTACAATGAGCAGTTCTTC; cdr3_aa: CSAPGLVSSYNEQFF
v_call: TRBV11-2; j_call: TRBJ2-1; d_call: NA; clone_size: few; cdr3_nt: TGTGCCAGCAGCTTAGGGTCACCCTTCCCCAATGAGCAGTTCTTC; cdr3_aa: CASSLGSPFPNEQFF
v_call: TRBV12-3/TRBV12-4; j_call: TRBJ2-7; d_call: TRBD2; clone_size: many; cdr3_nt: TGTGCCAGCAGTCCGCAAGCGGGGGTTTCCTACGAGCAGTACTTC; cdr3_aa: CASSPQAGVSYEQYF
v_call: TRBV6-1; j_call: TRBJ2-5; d_call: TRBD2; clone_size: NA; cdr3_nt: TGTGCCACCCATGCGGGAGGTCGAAAGACCCAGTACTTC; cdr3_aa: CATHAGGRKTQYF
v_call: TRBV18; j_call: TRBJ2-7; d_call: NA; clone_size: few; cdr3_nt: TGTGCCAGCTCCCTGGGAGTAGCGGACTCCTACGAGCAGTACTTC; cdr3_aa: CASSLGVADSYEQYF
v_call: TRBV5-1; j_call: TRBJ2-2; d_call: NA; clone_size: few; cdr3_nt: TGCGCCAGCAGCTTCCTAGAGGGGGGCACCGGGGAGCTGTTTTTT; cdr3_aa: CASSFLEGGTGELFF
v_call: TRBV7-2; j_call: TRBJ2-3; d_call: TRBD2; clone_size: few; cdr3_nt: TGTGCCAGCAGCTCCCGAGCGGGAGGGGGGACAGATACGCAGTATTTT; cdr3_aa: CASSSRAGGGTDTQYF
v_call: TRBV10-3; j_call: TRBJ2-3; d_call: NA; clone_size: NA; cdr3_nt: TGTGCCATCGGGGCAGGAGATACGCAGTATTTT; cdr3_aa: CAIGAGDTQYF
v_call: TRBV12-3/TRBV12-4; j_call: TRBJ2-1; d_call: TRBD2; clone_size: NA; cdr3_nt: TGTGCCAGCAGTCAAAGCGGGAGGGCCGACAATGAGCAGTTCTTC; cdr3_aa: CASSQSGRADNEQFF
v_call: TRBV12-3/TRBV12-4; j_call: TRBJ2-7; d_call: TRBD2; clone_size: many; cdr3_nt: TGTGCCAGCACCCTCGGGGGGGGCTCCTACGAGCAGTACTTC; cdr3_aa: CASTLGGGSYEQYF
v_call: TRBV7-2; j_call: TRBJ2-2; d_call: TRBD1; clone_size: NA; cdr3_nt: TGTGCCAGCAGCTACTATCCTGCCGACAGGGGGACCGGGGAGCTGTTTTTT; cdr3_aa: CASSYYPADRGTGELFF
v_call: TRBV20-1; j_call: TRBJ2-7; d_call: TRBD2; clone_size: NA; cdr3_nt: TGCAGTACTTCTAGGACTAGCGAAGCCTACGAGCAGTACTTC; cdr3_aa: CSTSRTSEAYEQYF
v_call: TRBV5-1; j_call: TRBJ2-2; d_call: NA; clone_size: NA; cdr3_nt: TGCGCCAGCAGCGTCCCCTCCCCCGGGGAGCTGTTTTTT; cdr3_aa: CASSVPSPGELFF
v_call: TRBV7-6; j_call: TRBJ1-3; d_call: NA; clone_size: NA; cdr3_nt: TGTGCCAGCAGCTCCAACCCCGGACAGTTTTCTGGAAACACCATATATTTT; cdr3_aa: CASSSNPGQFSGNTIYF
v_call: TRBV7-6; j_call: TRBJ2-2; d_call: NA; clone_size: few; cdr3_nt: TGTGCCAGCAGCGGCGGATCCACCGGGGAGCTGTTTTTT; cdr3_aa: CASSGGSTGELFF
v_call: TRBV18; j_call: TRBJ2-3; d_call: TRBD1; clone_size: NA; cdr3_nt: TGTGCCAGCTCACCCCCCCGACAGGGAGGCACAGATACGCAGTATTTT; cdr3_aa: CASSPPRQGGTDTQYF
v_call: TRBV7-2; j_call: TRBJ1-1; d_call: NA; clone_size: NA; cdr3_nt: TGTGCCAGCAACCTTAGGCCCACGGACACTGAAGCTTTCTTT; cdr3_aa: CASNLRPTDTEAFF
v_call: TRBV7-2; j_call: TRBJ2-2; d_call: TRBD2; clone_size: many; cdr3_nt: TGTGCCAGCAGCCAAGCGCAGCGGGGGGCTGGGGAGCTGTTTTTT; cdr3_aa: CASSQAQRGAGELFF
v_call: TRBV12-3/TRBV12-4; j_call: TRBJ2-5; d_call: NA; clone_size: NA; cdr3_nt: TGTGCCAGCAGCAGGGACACCCGAGAGACCCAGTACTTC; cdr3_aa: CASSRDTRETQYF
v_call: TRBV7-2; j_call: TRBJ1-3; d_call: NA; clone_size: few; cdr3_nt: TGTGCCAGCAGCTTAATGCAGGGATTCTCTGGAAACACCATATATTTT; cdr3_aa: CASSLMQGFSGNTIYF
v_call: TRBV28; j_call: TRBJ2-1; d_call: TRBD2; clone_size: NA; cdr3_nt: TGTGCCAGCAGTTCCAGCGGGGGGAGGGGGTTGTGGTTCTTC; cdr3_aa: CASSSSGGRGLWFF
v_call: TRBV29-1; j_call: TRBJ1-1; d_call: TRBD1; clone_size: few; cdr3_nt: TGCAGCGTTGTCGGACAGGGAGGTACTGAAGCTTTCTTT; cdr3_aa: CSVVGQGGTEAFF
v_call: TRBV7-6; j_call: TRBJ1-5; d_call: NA; clone_size: few; cdr3_nt: TGTGCCAGCAGCTTAGGTACCACAGGGACGAGTCAGCCCCAGCATTTT; cdr3_aa: CASSLGTTGTSQPQHF
v_call: TRBV5-1; j_call: TRBJ2-7; d_call: NA; clone_size: many; cdr3_nt: TGCGCCAGCAGCAACTCAGGCTACGAGCAGTACTTC; cdr3_aa: CASSNSGYEQYF
v_call: TRBV20-1; j_call: TRBJ1-4; d_call: TRBD1; clone_size: few; cdr3_nt: TGCAGTGCCGGAATCAGGACAGGTTCTAATGAAAAACTGTTTTTT; cdr3_aa: CSAGIRTGSNEKLFF
v_call: TRBV9; j_call: TRBJ2-2; d_call: TRBD2; clone_size: NA; cdr3_nt: TGTGCCAGCAGCGGGACTAGCGTAGGCACCGGGGAGCTGTTTTTT; cdr3_aa: CASSGTSVGTGELFF
v_call: TRBV20-1; j_call: TRBJ2-3; d_call: TRBD2; clone_size: medium-sized; cdr3_nt: TGCAGTGCTAGAAGCGGGAGGCGTGGAACAGATACGCAGTATTTT; cdr3_aa: CSARSGRRGTDTQYF